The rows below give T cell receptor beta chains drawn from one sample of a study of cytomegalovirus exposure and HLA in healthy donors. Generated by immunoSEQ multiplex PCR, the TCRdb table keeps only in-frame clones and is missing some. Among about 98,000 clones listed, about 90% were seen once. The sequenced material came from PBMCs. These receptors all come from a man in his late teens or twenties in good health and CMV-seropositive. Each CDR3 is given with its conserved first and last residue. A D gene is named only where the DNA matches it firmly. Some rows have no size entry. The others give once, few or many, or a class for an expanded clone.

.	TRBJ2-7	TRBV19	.	TGTGCCAGTAGTATAGGCCCGGGAGAGCTACGAGAGCAGTACTTC	CASSIGPGELREQYF
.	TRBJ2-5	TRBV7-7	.	TGTGCCAGCAGCTTACGCAGTCAAGAGACCCAGTACTTC	CASSLRSQETQYF
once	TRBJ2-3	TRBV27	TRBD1	TGTGCCAGCAGTTTCGTTGGCAGGGGGCTAGGTACAGATACGCAGTATTTT	CASSFVGRGLGTDTQYF
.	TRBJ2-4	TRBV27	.	TGTGCCAGCAGATTGAACCGGGAGCCCCTAAGCCAGGGCATTCAGTACTTC	CASRLNREPLSQGIQYF
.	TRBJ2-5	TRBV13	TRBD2	TGTGCCAGCAGCTCCCAAAGGACTAGCGGGGGGGAAGAGACCCAGTACTTC	CASSSQRTSGGEETQYF
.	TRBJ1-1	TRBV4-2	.	TGTGCCAGCAGCCAGGGACACCCGAACACTGAAGCTTTCTTT	CASSQGHPNTEAFF
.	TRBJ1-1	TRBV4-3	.	TGCGCCAGCAGCTGGAACAGGATGAACACTGAAGCTTTCTTT	CASSWNRMNTEAFF
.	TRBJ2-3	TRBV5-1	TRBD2	TGCGCCAGCAGCCCGGGACTAGTCACAGATACGCAGTATTTT	CASSPGLVTDTQYF
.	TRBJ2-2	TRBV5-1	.	TGCGCCAGCAGCCAAAAGACAGGGAACACCGGGGAGCTGTTTTTT	CASSQKTGNTGELFF
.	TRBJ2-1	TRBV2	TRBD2	TGTGCCAGCAGGCTAGGACTAGCGGGAATCCATGAGCAGTTCTTC	CASRLGLAGIHEQFF
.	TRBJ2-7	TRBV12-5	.	TGTGCTAGTGGTTTGTCAGACGAGCAGTACTTC	CASGLSDEQYF
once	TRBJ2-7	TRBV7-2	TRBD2	TGTGCCAGCAGCTTCGCGGGGGGGCTCTTCTCCTACGAGCAGTACTTC	CASSFAGGLFSYEQYF
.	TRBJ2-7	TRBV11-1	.	TGTGCCAGCAGCTCCCGCTACGAGCAGTACTTC	CASSSRYEQYF
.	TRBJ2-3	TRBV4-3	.	TGCGCCAGCAGCCCTAATTCGGGAGCAGATACGCAGTATTTT	CASSPNSGADTQYF
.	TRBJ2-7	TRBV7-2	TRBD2	TGTGCCAGCAGCTCTTCTAGCGGGAGGGGGTACGAGCAGTACTTC	CASSSSSGRGYEQYF
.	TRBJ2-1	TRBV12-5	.	TGTGCTAGTGGTTTAGATAGCTCCTACAATGAGCAGTTCTTC	CASGLDSSYNEQFF
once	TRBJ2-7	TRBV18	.	TGTGCCAGCTCTACCCTAGGGACAGACAACGGGGGGCAGTACTTC	CASSTLGTDNGGQYF
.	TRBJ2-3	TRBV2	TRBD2	TGTGCCAGCAGTGATCCGTGGACTAGCGGGAGGGAATGGATGACAGATACGCAGTATTTT	CASSDPWTSGREWMTDTQYF
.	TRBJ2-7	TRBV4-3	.	TGCGCCAGCAGCCAAGAGGCAGGCCGATCCTACGAGCAGTACTTC	CASSQEAGRSYEQYF
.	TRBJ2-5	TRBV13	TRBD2	TGTGCCAGCAGCCCCGGACTAGCGTTGGGGGAGACCCAGTACTTC	CASSPGLALGETQYF
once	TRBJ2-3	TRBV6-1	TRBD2	TGTGCCAGCAACGGACTAGCGGATACAGATACGCAGTATTTT	CASNGLADTDTQYF
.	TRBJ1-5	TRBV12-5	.	TGTGCTAGTGGTCCCACCCCGAGGTATCAGGGGAAGGATCAGCCCCAGCATTTT	CASGPTPRYQGKDQPQHF